This T cell receptor beta chain came from a study of blood T cell repertoires in COVID-19. Study-level information: COVID-19 samples collected from the United States, Italy and Spain covered acute and convalescent phases. PBMCs, B-cell-depleted T cells, or T cells provided the cDNA or gDNA that made up the material.

Under the authors' procedure: For nucleated cells, counts were estimated from reference gene primer amplification. Profiled with immunoSEQ multiplex PCR; TCRdb holds only in-frame clones, not every one. V and J calls and clone size are given by that table; D and trimming were obtained from the DNA. The sample lists about 320,000 clones; over 85% were seen once. The CDR3 has 15 residues. V lost 1 base, J lost 7 bases, and 16 bases lay in between. Germline values: CDR1 MGHDK, CDR2 SYGVNS. The V and J genes are TRBV25-1 and TRBJ2-5; TRBD2 is a possible D gene (7 bases). This sequence originates from a man in his sixties who had recovered from COVID-19. Input material: PBMCs or T cells enriched from blood (not recorded which). CDR3 sequence reads: CASSEWDGGLGTQYF. The CDR3, as DNA: TGTGCCAGCAGTGAATGGGACGGGGGGCTGGGGACCCAGTACTTC.